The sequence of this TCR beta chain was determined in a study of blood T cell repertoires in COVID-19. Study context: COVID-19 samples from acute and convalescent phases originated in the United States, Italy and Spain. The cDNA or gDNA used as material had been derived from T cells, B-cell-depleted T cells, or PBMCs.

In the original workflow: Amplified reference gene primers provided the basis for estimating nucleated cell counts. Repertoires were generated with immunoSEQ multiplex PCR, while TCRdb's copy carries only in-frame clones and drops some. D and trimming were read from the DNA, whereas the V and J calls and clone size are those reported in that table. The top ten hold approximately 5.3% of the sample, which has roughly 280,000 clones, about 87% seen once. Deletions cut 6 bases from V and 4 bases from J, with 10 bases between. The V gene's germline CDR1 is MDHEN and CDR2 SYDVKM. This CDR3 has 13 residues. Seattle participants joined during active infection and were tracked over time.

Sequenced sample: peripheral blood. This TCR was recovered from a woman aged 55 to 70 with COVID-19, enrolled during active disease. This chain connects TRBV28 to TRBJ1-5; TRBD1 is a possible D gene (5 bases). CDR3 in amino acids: CASRPGWNQPQHF. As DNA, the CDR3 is TGTGCCAGCAGGCCAGGGTGGAATCAGCCCCAGCATTTT.